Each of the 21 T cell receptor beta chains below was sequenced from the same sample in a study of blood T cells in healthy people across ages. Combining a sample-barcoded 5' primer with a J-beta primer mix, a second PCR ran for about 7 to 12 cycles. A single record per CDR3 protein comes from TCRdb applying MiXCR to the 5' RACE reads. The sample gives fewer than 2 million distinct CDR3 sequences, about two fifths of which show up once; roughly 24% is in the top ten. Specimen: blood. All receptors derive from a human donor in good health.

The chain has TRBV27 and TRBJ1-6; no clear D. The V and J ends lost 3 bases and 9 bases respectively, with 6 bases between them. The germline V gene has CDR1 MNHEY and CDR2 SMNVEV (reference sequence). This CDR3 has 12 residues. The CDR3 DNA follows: TGTGCCAGCAGTTTTGAGGGTTCACCCCTCCACTTT. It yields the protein CASSFEGSPLHF.

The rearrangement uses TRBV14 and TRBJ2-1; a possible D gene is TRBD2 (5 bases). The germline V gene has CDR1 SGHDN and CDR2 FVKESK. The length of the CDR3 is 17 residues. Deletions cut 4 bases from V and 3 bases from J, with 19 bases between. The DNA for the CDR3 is TGTGCCAGCAGCCTGACTACCACGTCTGTGTACTACAATGAGCAGTTCTTC. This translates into CASSLTTTSVYYNEQFF.

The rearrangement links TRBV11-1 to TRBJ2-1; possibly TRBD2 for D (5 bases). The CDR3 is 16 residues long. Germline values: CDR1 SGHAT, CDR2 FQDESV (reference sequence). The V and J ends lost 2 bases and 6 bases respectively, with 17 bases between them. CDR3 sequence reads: CASSLWLVASGNEQFF. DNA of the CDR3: TGTGCCAGCAGCTTATGGTTGGTAGCGTCGGGCAATGAGCAGTTCTTC.

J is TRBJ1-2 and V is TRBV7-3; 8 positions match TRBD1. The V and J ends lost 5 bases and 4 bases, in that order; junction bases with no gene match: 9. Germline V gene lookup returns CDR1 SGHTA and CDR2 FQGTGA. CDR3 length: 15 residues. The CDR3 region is CASSPDITGGYGYTF. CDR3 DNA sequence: TGTGCCAGCAGCCCGGATATCACAGGGGGCTATGGCTACACCTTC.

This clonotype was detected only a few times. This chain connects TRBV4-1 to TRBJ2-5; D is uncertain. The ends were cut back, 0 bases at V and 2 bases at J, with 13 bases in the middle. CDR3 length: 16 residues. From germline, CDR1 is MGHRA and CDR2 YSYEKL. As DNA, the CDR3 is TGCGCCAGCAGCCAAGACGAGTCCTTCGGTCAAGAGACCCAGTACTTC. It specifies CASSQDESFGQETQYF.

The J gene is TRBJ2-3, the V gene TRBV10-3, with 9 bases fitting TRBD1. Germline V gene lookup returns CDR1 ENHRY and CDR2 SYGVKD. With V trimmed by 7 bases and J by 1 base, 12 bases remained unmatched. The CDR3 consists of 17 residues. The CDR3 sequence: CAINDRDRVRGTDTQYF. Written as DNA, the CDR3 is TGTGCCATCAATGACCGGGACAGGGTACGAGGCACAGATACGCAGTATTTT.

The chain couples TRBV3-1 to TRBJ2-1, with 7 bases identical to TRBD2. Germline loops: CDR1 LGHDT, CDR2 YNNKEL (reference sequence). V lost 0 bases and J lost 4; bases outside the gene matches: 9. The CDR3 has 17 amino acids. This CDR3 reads CASSQEWEGRLYNEQFF. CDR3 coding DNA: TGTGCCAGCAGCCAAGAGTGGGAGGGCCGATTATACAATGAGCAGTTCTTC.

The CDR3 here is CASSQETGPGYSPLHF. The CDR3 nucleotides read TGTGCCAGCAGCCAAGAAACCGGGCCAGGCTATTCACCCCTCCACTTT. The V and J genes are TRBV4-2 and TRBJ1-6; the D is unclear. Trimming cost V 0 bases and J 8 bases, with 14 bases left between them. CDR3 length: 16 amino acids. Germline lookup yields CDR1 LGHNA and CDR2 YNFKEQ.

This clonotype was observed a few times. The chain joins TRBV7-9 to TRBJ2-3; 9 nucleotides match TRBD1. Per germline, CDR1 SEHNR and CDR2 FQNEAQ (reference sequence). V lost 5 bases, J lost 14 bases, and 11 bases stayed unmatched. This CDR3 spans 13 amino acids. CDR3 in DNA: TGTGCCAGCAGCACCACAGGGGGCCTTGATCCGTATTTT. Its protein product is CASSTTGGLDPYF.

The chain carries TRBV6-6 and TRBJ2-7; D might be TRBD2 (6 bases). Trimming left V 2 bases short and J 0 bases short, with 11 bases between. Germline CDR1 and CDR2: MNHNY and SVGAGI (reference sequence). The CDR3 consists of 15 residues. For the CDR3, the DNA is TGTGCCAGCAGTTACGGCGGGGTTCTCTCCTACGAGCAGTACTTC. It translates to CASSYGGVLSYEQYF.

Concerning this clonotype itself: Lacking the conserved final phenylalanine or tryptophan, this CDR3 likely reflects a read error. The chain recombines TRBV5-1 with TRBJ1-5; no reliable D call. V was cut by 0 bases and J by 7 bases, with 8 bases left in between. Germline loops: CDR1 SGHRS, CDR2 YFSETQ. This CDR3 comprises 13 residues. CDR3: CASSLEHGQPQHV. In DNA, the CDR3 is TGCGCCAGCAGCTTGGAGCACGGGCAGCCCCAGCATGTT.

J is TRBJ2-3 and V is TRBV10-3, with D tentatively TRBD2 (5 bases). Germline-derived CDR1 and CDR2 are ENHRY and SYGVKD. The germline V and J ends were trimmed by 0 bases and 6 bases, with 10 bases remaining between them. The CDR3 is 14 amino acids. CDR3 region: CAISESGVRDTQYF. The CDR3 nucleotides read TGTGCCATCAGTGAGTCGGGAGTCCGGGATACGCAGTATTTT.

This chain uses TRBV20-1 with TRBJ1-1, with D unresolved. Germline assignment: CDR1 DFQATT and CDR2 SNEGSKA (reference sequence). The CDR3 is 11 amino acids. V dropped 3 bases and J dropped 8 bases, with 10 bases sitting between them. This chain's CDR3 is CSARDGFEAFF. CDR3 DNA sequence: TGCAGTGCTAGGGACGGATTCGAAGCTTTCTTT.

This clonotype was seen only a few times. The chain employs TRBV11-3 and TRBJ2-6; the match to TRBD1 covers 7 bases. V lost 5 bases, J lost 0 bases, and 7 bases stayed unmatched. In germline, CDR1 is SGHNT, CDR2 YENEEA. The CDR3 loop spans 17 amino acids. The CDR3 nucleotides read TGTGCCAGCAGCCCGACAGGGAGTTACTCTGGGGCCAACGTCCTGACTTTC. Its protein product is CASSPTGSYSGANVLTF.

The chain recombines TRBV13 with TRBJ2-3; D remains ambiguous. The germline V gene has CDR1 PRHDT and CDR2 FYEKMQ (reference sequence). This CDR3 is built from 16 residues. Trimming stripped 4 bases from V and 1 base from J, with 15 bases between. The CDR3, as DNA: TGTGCCAGCAGCTGGGCCCTAGAGATGGGCACAGATACGCAGTATTTT. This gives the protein CASSWALEMGTDTQYF.

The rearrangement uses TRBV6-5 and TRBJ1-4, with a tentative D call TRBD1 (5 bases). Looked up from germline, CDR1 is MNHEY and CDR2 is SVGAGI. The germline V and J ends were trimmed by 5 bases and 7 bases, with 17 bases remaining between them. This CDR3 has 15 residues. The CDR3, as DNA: TGTGCCAGCAGTCCCGAGGGTTGGGGGGGTGAAAAACTGTTTTTT. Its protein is CASSPEGWGGEKLFF.

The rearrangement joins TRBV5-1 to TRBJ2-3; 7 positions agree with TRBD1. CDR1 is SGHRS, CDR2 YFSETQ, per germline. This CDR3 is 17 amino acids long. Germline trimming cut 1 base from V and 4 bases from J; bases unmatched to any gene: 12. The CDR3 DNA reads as TGCGCCAGCAGCTTGTTTACAGAGGTAGGGGGCCCAGATACGCAGTATTTT. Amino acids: CASSLFTEVGGPDTQYF.

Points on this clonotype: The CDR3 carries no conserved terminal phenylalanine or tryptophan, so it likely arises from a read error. The CDR3 loop is CAIGQGSHGYTL. As DNA, the CDR3 is TGTGCCATCGGACAGGGGTCTCATGGCTACACCCTC. This chain uses TRBV10-3 with TRBJ1-2; 9 bases match TRBD1. This CDR3 contains 12 residues. Germline CDR1 and CDR2: ENHRY and SYGVKD. V shed 8 bases and J 6 bases; nucleotides not matched to a gene: 4.

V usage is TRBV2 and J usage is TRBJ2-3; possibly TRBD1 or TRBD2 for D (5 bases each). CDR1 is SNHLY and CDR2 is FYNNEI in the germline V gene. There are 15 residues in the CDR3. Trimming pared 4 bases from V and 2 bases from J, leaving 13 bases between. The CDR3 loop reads CASSVRGDTTDTQYF. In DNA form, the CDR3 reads TGTGCCAGCAGTGTCCGAGGGGATACCACAGATACGCAGTATTTT.

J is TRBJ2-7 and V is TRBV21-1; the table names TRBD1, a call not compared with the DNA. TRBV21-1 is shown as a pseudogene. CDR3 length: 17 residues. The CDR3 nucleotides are TGTGCCAGCAGCAAAGTTGGGCGGGACAGGAGCTCCTACGAGCAGTACTTC. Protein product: CASSKVGRDRSSYEQYF.

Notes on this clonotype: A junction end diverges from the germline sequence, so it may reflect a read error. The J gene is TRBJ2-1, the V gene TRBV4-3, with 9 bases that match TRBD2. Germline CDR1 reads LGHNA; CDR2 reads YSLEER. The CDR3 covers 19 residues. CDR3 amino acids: CTSSQESSYAGGPGNEQFF. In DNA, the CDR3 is TGCACCAGCAGCCAAGAAAGTTCTTACGCGGGGGGGCCGGGGAATGAGCAGTTCTTC.